The next 5 T cell receptor beta chains were all read from a single sample in a study of early T cells in non-severe SARS-CoV-2 infection. TCRdb reprocessed the 5' RACE reads via MiXCR and lists one record per CDR3 protein. The sample holds roughly 40,000 distinct CDR3 sequences, over 4% seen once. The sequenced material came from whole blood. These TCRs come from an adult who was a healthcare worker with PCR-confirmed SARS-CoV-2 infection or an uninfected control (not recorded which).

The sample holds many counts of this clonotype. The rearrangement uses TRBV6-6 and TRBJ2-2; no definite D call. Trimming cost V 7 bases and J 7 bases, with 7 bases left between them. The CDR3 consists of 11 residues. Per germline, CDR1 MNHNY and CDR2 SVGAGI (reference sequence). The CDR3 DNA follows: TGTGCCAGCACTTATTTCGGGGAGCTGTTTTTT. The encoded protein is CASTYFGELFF.

J is TRBJ2-3 and V is TRBV7-2; tentatively, D is TRBD1 or TRBD2 (5 bases each). V was pared by 5 bases and J by 0 bases, with 15 bases between. This CDR3 spans 16 amino acids. CDR1 and CDR2 (germline): SGHTA, FQGNSA. The CDR3 reads CASSRSGTGSTDTQYF. In DNA, the CDR3 is TGTGCCAGCAGCCGGTCAGGGACGGGAAGCACAGATACGCAGTATTTT.

At least ten counts were recorded for this clonotype. J is TRBJ1-4 and V is TRBV30; D not certain. Germline V gene sequence: CDR1 GTSNPN, CDR2 SVGIG (reference sequence). Trimming removed 0 bases from V and 10 bases from J, with 18 bases in between. This CDR3 is built from 15 residues. CDR3 DNA: TGTGCCTGGAGTGTAACCGGACCTCTGGTGAGAAAACTGTTTTTT. It translates to CAWSVTGPLVRKLFF.

The chain links TRBV6-5 to TRBJ2-2; D not resolved. V dropped 6 bases and J dropped 2 bases, with 10 bases sitting between them. This CDR3 spans 14 amino acids. The germline CDR1 and CDR2 sequences are MNHEY and SVGAGI. This CDR3 is CASSQGTNTGELFF. The CDR3 DNA follows: TGTGCCAGCAGCCAAGGAACAAACACCGGGGAGCTGTTTTTT.

This rearrangement joins TRBV20-1 to TRBJ2-3; D is possibly TRBD1 (6 bases). This CDR3 region has 13 residues. Germline values: CDR1 DFQATT, CDR2 SNEGSKA (reference sequence). Trimming took 6 bases from V and 2 from J, leaving 12 bases between them. The CDR3 DNA sequence: TGCAGTGCCCAGGACAGCTACACAGATACGCAGTATTTT. Protein: CSAQDSYTDTQYF.